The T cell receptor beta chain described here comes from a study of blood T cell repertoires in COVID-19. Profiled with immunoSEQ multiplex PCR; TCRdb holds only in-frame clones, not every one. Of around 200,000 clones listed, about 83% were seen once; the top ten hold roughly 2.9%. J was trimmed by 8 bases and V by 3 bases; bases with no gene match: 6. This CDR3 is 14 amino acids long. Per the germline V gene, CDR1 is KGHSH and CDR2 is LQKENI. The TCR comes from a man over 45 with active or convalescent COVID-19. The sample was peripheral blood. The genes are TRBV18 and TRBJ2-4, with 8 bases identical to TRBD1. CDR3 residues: CASSPRTGRDIQYF. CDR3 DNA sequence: TGTGCCAGCTCACCCAGGACAGGGAGAGACATTCAGTACTTC.